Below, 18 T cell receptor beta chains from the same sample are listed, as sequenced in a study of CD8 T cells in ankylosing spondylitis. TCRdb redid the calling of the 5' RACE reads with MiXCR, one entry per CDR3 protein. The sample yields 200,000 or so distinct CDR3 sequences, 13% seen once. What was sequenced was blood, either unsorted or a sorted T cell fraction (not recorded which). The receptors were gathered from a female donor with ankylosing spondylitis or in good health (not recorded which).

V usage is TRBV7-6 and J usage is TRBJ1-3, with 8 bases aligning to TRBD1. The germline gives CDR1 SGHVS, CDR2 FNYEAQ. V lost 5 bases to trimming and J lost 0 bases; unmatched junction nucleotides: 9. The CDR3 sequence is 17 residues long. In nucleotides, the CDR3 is TGTGCCAGCAGCCTAGGGACAGGAGCGGCCTCTGGAAACACCATATATTTT. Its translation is CASSLGTGAASGNTIYF.

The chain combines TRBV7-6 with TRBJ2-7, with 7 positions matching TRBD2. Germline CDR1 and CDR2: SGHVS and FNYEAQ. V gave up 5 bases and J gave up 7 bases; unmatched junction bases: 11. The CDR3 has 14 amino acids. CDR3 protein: CASSEGLADGEQYF. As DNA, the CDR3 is TGTGCCAGCAGCGAGGGGCTAGCGGACGGGGAGCAGTACTTC.

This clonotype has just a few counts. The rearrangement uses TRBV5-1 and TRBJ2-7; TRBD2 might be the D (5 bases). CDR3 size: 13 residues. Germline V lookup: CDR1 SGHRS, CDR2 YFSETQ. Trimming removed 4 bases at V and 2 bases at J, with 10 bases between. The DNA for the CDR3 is TGCGCCAGCAGCGCGGGTCAGCCCTACGAGCAGTACTTC. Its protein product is CASSAGQPYEQYF.

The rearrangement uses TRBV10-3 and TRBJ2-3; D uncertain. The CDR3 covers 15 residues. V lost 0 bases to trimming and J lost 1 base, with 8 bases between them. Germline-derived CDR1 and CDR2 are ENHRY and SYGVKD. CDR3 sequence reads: CAISESQRRTDTQYF. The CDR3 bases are TGTGCCATCAGTGAGTCGCAGCGCCGCACAGATACGCAGTATTTT.

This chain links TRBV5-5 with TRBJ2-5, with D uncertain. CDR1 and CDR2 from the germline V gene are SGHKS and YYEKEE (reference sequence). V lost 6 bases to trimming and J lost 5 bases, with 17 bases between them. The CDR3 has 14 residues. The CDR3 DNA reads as TGTGCCAGCACCATTCCGGGTGTAGGGGAGACCCAGTACTTC. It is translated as CASTIPGVGETQYF.

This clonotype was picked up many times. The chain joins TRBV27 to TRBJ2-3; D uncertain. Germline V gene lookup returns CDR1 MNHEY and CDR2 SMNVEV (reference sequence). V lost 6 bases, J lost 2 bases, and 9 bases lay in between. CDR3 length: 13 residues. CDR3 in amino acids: CASRDWDTDTQYF. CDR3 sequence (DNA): TGTGCCAGCAGAGACTGGGACACAGATACGCAGTATTTT.

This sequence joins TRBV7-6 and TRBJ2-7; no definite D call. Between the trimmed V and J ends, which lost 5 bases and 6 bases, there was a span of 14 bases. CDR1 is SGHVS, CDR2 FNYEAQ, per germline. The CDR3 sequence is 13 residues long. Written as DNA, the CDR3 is TGTGCCAGCAGCCAATATACCGTGGGCGAGCAGTACTTC. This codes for CASSQYTVGEQYF.

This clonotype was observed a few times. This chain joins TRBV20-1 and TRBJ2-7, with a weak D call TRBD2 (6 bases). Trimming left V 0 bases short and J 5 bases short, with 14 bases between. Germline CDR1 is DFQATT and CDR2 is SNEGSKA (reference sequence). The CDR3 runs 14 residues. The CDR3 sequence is CSARDGLGRNEQYF. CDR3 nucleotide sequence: TGCAGTGCTAGAGATGGGCTAGGGAGGAACGAGCAGTACTTC.

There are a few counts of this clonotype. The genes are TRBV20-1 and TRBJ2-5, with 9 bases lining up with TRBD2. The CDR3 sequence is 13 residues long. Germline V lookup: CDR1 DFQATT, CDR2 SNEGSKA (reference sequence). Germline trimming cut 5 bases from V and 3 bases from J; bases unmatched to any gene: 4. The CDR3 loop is CSAGTSRKETQYF. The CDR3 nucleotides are TGCAGTGCTGGGACTAGCCGGAAAGAGACCCAGTACTTC.

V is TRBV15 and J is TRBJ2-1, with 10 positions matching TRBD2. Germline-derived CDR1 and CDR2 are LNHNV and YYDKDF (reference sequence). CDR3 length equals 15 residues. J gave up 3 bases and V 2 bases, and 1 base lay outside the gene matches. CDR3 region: CATSRRLAGYNEQFF. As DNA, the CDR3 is TGTGCCACCAGCAGACGACTAGCGGGCTACAATGAGCAGTTCTTC.

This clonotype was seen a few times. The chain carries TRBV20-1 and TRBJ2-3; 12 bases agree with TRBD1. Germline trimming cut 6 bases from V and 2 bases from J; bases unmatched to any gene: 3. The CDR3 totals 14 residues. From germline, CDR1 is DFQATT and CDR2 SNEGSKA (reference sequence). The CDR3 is CSAPGQGATDTQYF. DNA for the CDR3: TGCAGTGCCCCGGGACAGGGGGCCACAGATACGCAGTATTTT.

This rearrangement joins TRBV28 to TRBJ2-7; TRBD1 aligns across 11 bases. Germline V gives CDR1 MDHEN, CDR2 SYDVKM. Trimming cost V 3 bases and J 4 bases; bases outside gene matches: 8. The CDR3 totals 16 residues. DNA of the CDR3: TGTGCCAGCAGTTTCCTCGGGACAGGGGGACTTTACGAGCAGTACTTC. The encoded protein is CASSFLGTGGLYEQYF.

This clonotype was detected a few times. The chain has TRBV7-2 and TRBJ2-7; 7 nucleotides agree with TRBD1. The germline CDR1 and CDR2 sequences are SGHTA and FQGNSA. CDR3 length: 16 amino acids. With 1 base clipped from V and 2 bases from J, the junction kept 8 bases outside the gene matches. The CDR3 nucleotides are TGTGCCAGCAGCTTAGTCCTGGGACAGCGGACCTACGAGCAGTACTTC. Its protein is CASSLVLGQRTYEQYF.

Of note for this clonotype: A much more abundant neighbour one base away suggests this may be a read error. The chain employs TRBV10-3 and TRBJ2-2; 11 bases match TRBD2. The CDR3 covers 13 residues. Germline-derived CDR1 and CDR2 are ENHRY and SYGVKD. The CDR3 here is CAISGDSGRVLSF. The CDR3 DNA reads TGTGCCATCAGTGGGGATAGCGGGAGGGTGCTGTCTTTT.

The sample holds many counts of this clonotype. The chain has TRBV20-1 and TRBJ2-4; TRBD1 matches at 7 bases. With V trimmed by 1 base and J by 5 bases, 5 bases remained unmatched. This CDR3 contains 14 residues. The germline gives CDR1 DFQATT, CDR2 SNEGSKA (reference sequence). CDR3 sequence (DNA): TGCAGTGCTAGAGGGGGGACAGCAGAAAACATTCAGTACTTC. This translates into CSARGGTAENIQYF.

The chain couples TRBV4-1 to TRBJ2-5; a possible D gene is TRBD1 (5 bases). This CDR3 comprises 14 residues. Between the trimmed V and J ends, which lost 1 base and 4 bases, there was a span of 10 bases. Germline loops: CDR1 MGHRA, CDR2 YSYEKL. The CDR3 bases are TGCGCCAGCAGCCAAGCAGGGTGGGCAGAGACCCAGTACTTC. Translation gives CASSQAGWAETQYF.

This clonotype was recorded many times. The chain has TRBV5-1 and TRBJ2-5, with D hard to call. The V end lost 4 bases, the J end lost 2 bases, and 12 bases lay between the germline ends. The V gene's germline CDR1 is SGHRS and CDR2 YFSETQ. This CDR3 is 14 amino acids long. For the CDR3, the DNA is TGCGCCAGCAGCCCGAGGCAGGCTCAAGAGACCCAGTACTTC. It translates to CASSPRQAQETQYF.

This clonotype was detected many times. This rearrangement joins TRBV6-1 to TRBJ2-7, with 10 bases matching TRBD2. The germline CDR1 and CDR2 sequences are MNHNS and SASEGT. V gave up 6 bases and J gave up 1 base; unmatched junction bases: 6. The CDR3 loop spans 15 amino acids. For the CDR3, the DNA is TGTGCCAGCAGCGCAGGACTAGCGGCATCCTACGAGCAGTACTTC. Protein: CASSAGLAASYEQYF.